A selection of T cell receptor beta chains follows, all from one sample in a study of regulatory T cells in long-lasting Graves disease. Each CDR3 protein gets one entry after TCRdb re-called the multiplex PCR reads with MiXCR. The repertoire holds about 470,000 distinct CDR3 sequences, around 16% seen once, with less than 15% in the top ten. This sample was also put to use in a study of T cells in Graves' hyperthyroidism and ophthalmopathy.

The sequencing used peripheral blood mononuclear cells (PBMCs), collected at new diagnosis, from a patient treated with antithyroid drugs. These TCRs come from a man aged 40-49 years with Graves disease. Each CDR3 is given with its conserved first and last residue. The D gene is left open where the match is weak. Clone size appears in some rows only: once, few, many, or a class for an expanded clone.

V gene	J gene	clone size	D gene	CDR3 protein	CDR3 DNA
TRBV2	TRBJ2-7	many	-	CASSELQGTYEQYF	TGTGCCAGCAGTGAGCTACAGGGCACCTACGAGCAGTACTTC
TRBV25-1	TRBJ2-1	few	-	CASSETGGRARYNEQFF	TGTGCCAGCAGTGAAACGGGGGGCAGAGCTAGGTACAATGAGCAGTTCTTC
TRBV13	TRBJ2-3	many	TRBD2	CASSFLGLAGEDTQYF	TGTGCCAGCAGCTTCCTCGGGCTAGCGGGAGAAGATACGCAGTATTTT
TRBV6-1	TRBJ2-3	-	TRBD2	CASSLRTSGGRSTDTQYF	TGTGCCAGCAGTCTCCGGACTAGCGGGGGACGAAGCACAGATACGCAGTATTTT
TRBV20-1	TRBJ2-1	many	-	CSATAPRARIYNEQFF	TGCAGTGCTACGGCGCCAAGGGCCCGGATTTACAATGAGCAGTTCTTC
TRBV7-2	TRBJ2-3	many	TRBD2	CASSLDGTSGRPADTQYF	TGTGCCAGCAGCTTAGATGGGACTAGCGGGAGACCGGCCGATACGCAGTATTTT
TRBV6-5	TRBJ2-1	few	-	CASSYSRTPYNEQFF	TGTGCCAGCAGTTATTCGCGGACTCCTTACAATGAGCAGTTCTTC
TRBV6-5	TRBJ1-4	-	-	CASSYRGGSVEKLFF	TGTGCCAGCAGTTACCGGGGGGGGTCAGTCGAAAAACTGTTTTTT
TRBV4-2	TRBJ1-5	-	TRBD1	CASSQEYRGQPQHF	TGTGCCAGCAGCCAAGAGTACAGGGGTCAGCCCCAGCATTTT
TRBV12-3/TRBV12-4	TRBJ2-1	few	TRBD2	CASSSSGSYDEQFF	TGTGCCAGCAGTTCTAGCGGTTCCTACGATGAGCAGTTCTTC
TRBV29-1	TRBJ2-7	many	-	CSVQGASSYEQYF	TGCAGCGTCCAAGGGGCAAGCTCCTACGAGCAGTACTTC
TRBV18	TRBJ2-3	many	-	CASSPDLKATDTQYF	TGTGCCAGCTCACCCGACCTGAAGGCGACAGATACGCAGTATTTT
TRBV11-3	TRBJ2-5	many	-	CASSLDTAEGETQYF	TGTGCCAGCAGCTTAGATACGGCCGAGGGAGAGACCCAGTACTTC
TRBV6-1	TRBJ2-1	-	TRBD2	CASSILAGGKNEQFF	TGTGCCAGCAGCATACTAGCGGGAGGTAAAAATGAGCAGTTCTTC
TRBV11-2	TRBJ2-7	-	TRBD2	CASSFSVVPAGAYEQYF	TGTGCCAGCAGCTTTTCAGTTGTTCCAGCGGGAGCCTACGAGCAGTACTTC
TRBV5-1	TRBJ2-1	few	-	CASSPTLLVYNEQFF	TGCGCCAGCAGCCCTACATTACTAGTTTACAATGAGCAGTTCTTC
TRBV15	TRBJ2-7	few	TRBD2	CATSRERTSVYEQYF	TGTGCCACCAGCAGAGAAAGGACTAGCGTCTACGAGCAGTACTTC
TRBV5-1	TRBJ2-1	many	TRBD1	CASSPGTASNEQFF	TGCGCCAGCAGCCCTGGGACAGCCTCCAATGAGCAGTTCTTC
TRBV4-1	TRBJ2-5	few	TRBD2	CASSPWTSGAETQYF	TGCGCCAGCAGCCCCTGGACTAGCGGGGCCGAGACCCAGTACTTC
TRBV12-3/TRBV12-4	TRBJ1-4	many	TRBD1	CASKGQDQEKLFF	TGTGCCAGCAAGGGACAGGACCAAGAAAAACTGTTTTTT
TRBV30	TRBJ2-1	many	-	CAWSVTGEQFF	TGTGCCTGGAGTGTAACGGGTGAGCAGTTCTTC
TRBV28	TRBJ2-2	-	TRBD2	CASGLGLAGAGQSPGELFF	TGTGCCAGCGGTTTAGGGCTAGCGGGAGCAGGGCAGTCACCCGGGGAGCTGTTTTTT
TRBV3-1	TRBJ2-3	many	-	CASSQDKRRTDTQYF	TGTGCCAGCAGCCAAGATAAGCGGCGCACAGATACGCAGTATTTT
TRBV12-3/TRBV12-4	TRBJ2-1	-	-	CASSLKGTEQFF	TGTGCCAGCAGTTTAAAGGGGACTGAGCAGTTCTTC
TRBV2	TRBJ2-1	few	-	CASSDDILSSYNEQFF	TGTGCCAGCAGCGATGACATCTTGAGCTCCTACAATGAGCAGTTCTTC
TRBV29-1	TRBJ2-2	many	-	CSVEAGALWTGELFF	TGCAGCGTTGAAGCAGGGGCACTGTGGACCGGGGAGCTGTTTTTT
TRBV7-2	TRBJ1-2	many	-	CASSLEAPYGYTF	TGTGCCAGCAGCTTAGAAGCCCCCTATGGCTACACCTTC
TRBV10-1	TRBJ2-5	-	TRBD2	CASSAQAGVDQETQYF	TGCGCCAGCAGTGCGCAAGCGGGAGTGGACCAAGAGACCCAGTACTTC
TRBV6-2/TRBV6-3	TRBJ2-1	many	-	CASKVTGSSYNEQFF	TGTGCCAGCAAAGTAACAGGGTCCTCCTACAATGAGCAGTTCTTC
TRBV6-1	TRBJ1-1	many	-	CASTTTPGRYNTEAFF	TGTGCCAGCACCACCACCCCAGGACGCTACAACACTGAAGCTTTCTTT
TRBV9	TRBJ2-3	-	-	CASRGVGSPDTQYF	TGTGCCAGCAGAGGTGTGGGCAGCCCAGATACGCAGTATTTT
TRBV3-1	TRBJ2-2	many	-	CASSYRVTGELFF	TGTGCCAGCAGTTACAGGGTTACCGGGGAGCTGTTTTTT
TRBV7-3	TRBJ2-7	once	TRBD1	CASSPGQGNSEQYF	TGTGCCAGCAGCCCCGGACAGGGAAATTCGGAGCAGTACTTC
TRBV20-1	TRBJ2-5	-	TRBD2	CSASNLAGVVGTQYF	TGCAGTGCTAGTAACTTAGCGGGAGTAGTTGGGACCCAGTACTTC
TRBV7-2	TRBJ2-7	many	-	CASSLTTTHEQYF	TGTGCCAGCAGCTTAACCACCACTCACGAGCAGTACTTC
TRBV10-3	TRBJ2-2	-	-	CAIPGPAGELFF	TGTGCCATCCCGGGTCCGGCCGGGGAGCTGTTTTTT
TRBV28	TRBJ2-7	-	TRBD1	CASRPSGQGSLEQYF	TGTGCCAGCAGACCCTCGGGACAGGGGTCCCTCGAGCAGTACTTC
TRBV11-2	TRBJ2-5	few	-	CASSSGPSQETQYF	TGTGCCAGCAGCTCTGGACCGTCGCAAGAGACCCAGTACTTC
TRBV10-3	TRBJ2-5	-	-	CAISDEGRETQYF	TGTGCCATCAGTGATGAGGGGCGGGAGACCCAGTACTTC
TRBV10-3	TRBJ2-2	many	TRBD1	CAITASQGRKTGELFF	TGTGCCATCACCGCCTCACAGGGGAGAAAAACCGGGGAGCTGTTTTTT
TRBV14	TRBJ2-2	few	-	CASSRQSVGELFF	TGTGCCAGCAGCCGACAAAGCGTCGGGGAGCTGTTTTTT
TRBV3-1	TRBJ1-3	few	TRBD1	CASSQIRLRDREYGNTIYF	TGTGCCAGCAGCCAAATACGACTTCGGGACAGGGAATACGGAAACACCATATATTTT
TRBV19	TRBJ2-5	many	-	CASSTETRLTKETQYF	TGTGCCAGTAGTACAGAGACAAGGCTAACGAAAGAGACCCAGTACTTC
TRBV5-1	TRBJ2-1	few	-	CASSLRREWEQFF	TGCGCCAGCAGCTTGAGGAGGGAATGGGAGCAGTTCTTC
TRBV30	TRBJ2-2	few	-	CAWSGQHTGELFF	TGTGCCTGGTCCGGACAGCACACCGGGGAGCTGTTTTTT
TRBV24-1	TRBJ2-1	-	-	CATSGHRGGSYNEQFF	TGTGCCACCAGTGGCCACAGGGGGGGTTCCTACAATGAGCAGTTCTTC
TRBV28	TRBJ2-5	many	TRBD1	CASRKRDRVQETQYF	TGTGCCAGCAGGAAGAGGGACAGGGTCCAAGAGACCCAGTACTTC
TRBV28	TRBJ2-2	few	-	CASRGGGSPNTGELFF	TGTGCCAGCAGGGGGGGGGGCAGCCCGAACACCGGGGAGCTGTTTTTT
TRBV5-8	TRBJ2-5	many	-	CASSSGSRRASQETQYF	TGTGCCAGCAGCTCGGGGTCCAGGCGAGCGAGTCAAGAGACCCAGTACTTC
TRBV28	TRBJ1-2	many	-	CASRARGWGYGYTF	TGTGCCAGCAGGGCAAGAGGTTGGGGCTATGGCTACACCTTC
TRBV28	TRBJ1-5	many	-	CASSLSGGYNQPQHF	TGTGCCAGCAGTTTATCGGGGGGCTACAATCAGCCCCAGCATTTT
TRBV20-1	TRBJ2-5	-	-	CSATGGQLAHYF	TGCAGTGCTACCGGGGGCCAGTTGGCCCATTACTTC
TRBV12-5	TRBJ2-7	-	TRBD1	CASGGQQSYEQYF	TGTGCTAGTGGGGGACAGCAGTCCTACGAGCAGTACTTC
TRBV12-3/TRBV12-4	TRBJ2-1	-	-	CASSLGRLGMNEQFF	TGTGCCAGCAGTTTAGGTAGACTAGGGATGAATGAGCAGTTCTTC